Shown below are 15 T cell receptor beta chains from a single sample sequenced in a study of identical twins. TCRdb reprocessed the 5' RACE reads with MiXCR, giving one entry per CDR3 protein. Of around 530,000 distinct CDR3 sequences listed, about 15% were seen once; the top ten hold around 0.4%. The same data also went into a second study, on yellow fever vaccine responses in identical twins.

The sequenced sample was CD4+ T cells sorted from blood. These receptors all come from a woman younger than 30 in good health.

This clonotype has just a few counts. V is TRBV14 and J is TRBJ2-7; D may match TRBD1 or TRBD2 (6 bases each). This CDR3 is built from 18 residues. Germline V gene data show CDR1 as SGHDN and CDR2 as FVKESK. The V end lost 4 bases, the J end lost 6 bases, and 28 bases lay between the germline ends. In DNA form, the CDR3 reads TGTGCCAGCAGCCGGACGAGGGAGGTCTATAGGGGGAGGCTCGAGCAGTACGTC. It specifies CASSRTREVYRGRLEQYV.

The gene calls are TRBV7-3 and TRBJ2-3; 13 nucleotides align to TRBD2. Germline V gives CDR1 SGHTA, CDR2 FQGTGA. V lost 6 bases, J lost 3 bases, and 6 bases stayed unmatched. The CDR3 covers 16 residues. The CDR3 loop reads CASSPGLAGATDTQYF. In DNA, the CDR3 is TGTGCCAGCAGTCCAGGACTAGCGGGAGCGACAGATACGCAGTATTTT. Looking up the rest from reference TRBV7-3 and TRBJ2-3 gives the full variable domain: GAGVSQTPSNKVTEKGKYVELRCDPISGHTALYWYRQSLGQGPEFLIYFQGTGAADDSGLPNDRFFAVRPEGSVSTLKIQRTERGDSAVYLCASSPGLAGATDTQYFGPGTRLTVL.

This clonotype appeared a few times. This sequence joins TRBV18 and TRBJ1-6; possibly TRBD1 for D (5 bases). The CDR3 is 14 residues long. Germline V lookup: CDR1 KGHSH, CDR2 LQKENI. V dropped 3 bases and J dropped 7 bases, with 10 bases sitting between them. CDR3 residues: CASSPETVNSPLHF. The CDR3 DNA follows: TGTGCCAGCTCACCCGAGACAGTCAATTCACCCCTCCACTTT.

This clonotype was detected once. A much more abundant neighbour one base away suggests this may be a read error. V gene TRBV7-3 combines with J gene TRBJ2-1; D is ambiguous. Per germline, CDR1 SGHTA and CDR2 FQGTGA. The CDR3 has 14 residues. Trimming took 2 bases from V and 4 from J, leaving 9 bases between them. The CDR3 protein is CASSLDLGYNEQFF. The CDR3 DNA reads as TGTGCCAGCAGCTTAGATTTGGGTTACAATGAGCAGTTCTTC. Complete variable domain (other parts from reference TRBV7-3 and TRBJ2-1): GAGVSQTPSNKVTEKGKYVELRCDPISGHTALYWYRQSLGQGPEFLIYFQGTGAADDSGLPNDRFFAVRPEGSVSTLKIQRTERGDSAVYLCASSLDLGYNEQFFGPGTRLTVL.

This clonotype came up a few times. The V and J genes are TRBV7-8 and TRBJ1-4; no clear D gene. Germline assignment: CDR1 SGHVS and CDR2 FQNEAQ. The ends were cut back, 3 bases at V and 5 bases at J, with 10 bases in the middle. The CDR3 has 14 amino acids. CDR3 residues: CASSFSFPNEKLFF. Written as DNA, the CDR3 is TGTGCCAGCAGCTTCTCCTTCCCGAATGAAAAACTGTTTTTT.

V is TRBV6-1 and J is TRBJ2-1; 11 bases are a match to TRBD2. CDR1 MNHNS and CDR2 SASEGT come from the germline V gene. V gave up 8 bases and J gave up 8 bases; unmatched junction bases: 11. The CDR3 spans 15 residues. The CDR3 is CASSRLAGGTHEQFF. In nucleotides, the CDR3 is TGTGCCAGCTCTCGGTTAGCGGGAGGGACCCATGAGCAGTTCTTC.

The V and J genes are TRBV6-5 and TRBJ2-3, with 10 bases fitting TRBD2. Germline V gene sequence: CDR1 MNHEY, CDR2 SVGAGI. The V gene end was trimmed by 2 bases and the J gene end by 6 bases; junction bases not matched to a gene: 11. This CDR3 is 17 amino acids long. The CDR3 loop is CASSYTRPAGGPDTQYF. The CDR3 DNA is TGTGCCAGCAGTTACACGCGACCAGCGGGGGGGCCCGATACGCAGTATTTT.

This clonotype came up a few times. The CDR3, as DNA: TGCGCCAGCGGGGGTCGGGGCGAGAACACCTACAATGAGCAGTTCTTC. Its protein is CASGGRGENTYNEQFF. This chain links TRBV10-2 with TRBJ2-1; D is perhaps TRBD1 or TRBD2 (5 bases each). V lost 8 bases and J 2 bases, leaving 19 bases between the germline ends. The CDR3 consists of 16 residues. The V gene's germline CDR1 is WSHSY and CDR2 SAAADI.

V usage is TRBV5-1 and J usage is TRBJ2-5; D is perhaps TRBD2 (5 bases). Deletions cut 0 bases from V and 2 bases from J, with 17 bases between. In germline, CDR1 is SGHRS, CDR2 YFSETQ. The CDR3 is made up of 17 amino acids. Here the CDR3 reads CASSLDTPSERQETQYF. CDR3 in DNA: TGCGCCAGCAGCTTGGACACGCCTTCGGAGCGGCAAGAGACCCAGTACTTC.

This clonotype was detected only a few times. The rearrangement uses TRBV9 and TRBJ2-3; a weak D match, TRBD1 (6 bases). Between the trimmed V and J ends, which lost 0 bases and 2 bases, there was a span of 10 bases. The CDR3 runs to 15 residues. Germline assignment: CDR1 SGDLS and CDR2 YYNGEE. In DNA, the CDR3 is TGTGCCAGCAGCGTAGTCCCAGGGGCCACAGATACGCAGTATTTT. Its translation is CASSVVPGATDTQYF.

The J gene is TRBJ2-1, the V gene TRBV7-2; 10 bases are a match to TRBD2. Germline assignment: CDR1 SGHTA and CDR2 FQGNSA. This CDR3 spans 16 amino acids. The V gene end was trimmed by 0 bases and the J gene end by 7 bases; junction bases not matched to a gene: 6. The CDR3 spells CASSLAVAGGMNEQFF. The CDR3 DNA sequence: TGTGCCAGCAGCTTAGCGGTAGCGGGGGGAATGAATGAGCAGTTCTTC.

This clonotype was found a few times. The genes are TRBV5-1 and TRBJ2-1; 10 nucleotides line up with TRBD2. Germline V gene sequence: CDR1 SGHRS, CDR2 YFSETQ. J lost 2 bases, V lost 0 bases, and 5 bases had no gene match. CDR3 size: 17 residues. The DNA for the CDR3 is TGCGCCAGCAGCTTGGTCGGGCTAGCGGGAGCCTACAATGAGCAGTTCTTC. This gives the protein CASSLVGLAGAYNEQFF.

This clonotype was recorded a few times. The chain joins TRBV29-1 to TRBJ2-3; no clear D gene. The V and J ends lost 7 bases and 2 bases respectively, with 16 bases between them. The CDR3 length is 14 residues. The germline gives CDR1 SQVTM, CDR2 ANQGSEA. CDR3 residues: CSANKFSHTDTQYF. In DNA form, the CDR3 reads TGCAGCGCTAACAAGTTCAGCCACACAGATACGCAGTATTTT.

The J gene is TRBJ2-4, the V gene TRBV4-2, with D tentatively TRBD1 (6 bases). The germline CDR1 and CDR2 sequences are LGHNA and YNFKEQ. V was cut by 0 bases and J by 3 bases, with 9 bases left in between. The CDR3 runs 15 residues. This CDR3 reads CASSQEGGNKNIQYF. CDR3 sequence (DNA): TGTGCCAGCAGCCAAGAAGGGGGTAACAAAAACATTCAGTACTTC.

There are a few counts of this clonotype. This chain links TRBV29-1 with TRBJ1-1; no reliable D call. The CDR3 has 13 residues. In germline, CDR1 is SQVTM, CDR2 ANQGSEA. V was clipped by 5 bases and J by 0 bases, with 10 bases between them. This chain's CDR3 is CSVLRPMNTEAFF. The CDR3, as DNA: TGCAGCGTTCTCAGGCCCATGAACACTGAAGCTTTCTTT.